This is a list of T cell receptor beta chains from one sample in a study of lymphopenia after photon versus proton radiotherapy. Data came from immunoSEQ multiplex PCR; TCRdb stores just in-frame clones and leaves some out. Of roughly 22,000 clones in the sample, roughly 82% were seen once. The sequencing used peripheral blood, collected from a patient treated with proton-based radiotherapy. These receptors came from a woman aged 70 to 79 with pancreatic cancer. Each CDR3 is given with its conserved first and last residue. A D gene is named only where the DNA matches it firmly. For some rows the clone size is stated as once, few or many, or as a class when expanded; others skip it.

j_call clone_size v_call d_call cdr3_aa cdr3_nt
TRBJ1-2 . TRBV5-1 . CASSSVGYGYTF TGCGCCAGCAGCTCGGTCGGGTATGGCTACACCTTC
TRBJ2-7 once TRBV7-8 . CASSLGGSGSYEQYF TGTGCCAGCAGCCTCGGCGGTTCGGGCTCCTACGAGCAGTACTTC
TRBJ2-7 . TRBV28 . CASNPQGSYEQYF TGTGCCAGCAACCCACAGGGATCCTACGAGCAGTACTTC
TRBJ2-1 . TRBV7-2 . CASSLRGNEQFF TGTGCCAGCAGCTTGCGGGGCAATGAGCAGTTCTTC
TRBJ1-2 . TRBV4-3 . CASSQDLDPPGKRYGYTF TGCGCCAGCAGCCAAGATCTAGATCCCCCAGGGAAGCGCTATGGCTACACCTTC
TRBJ2-1 . TRBV5-5 . CASSFFDEYNEQFF TGTGCCAGCAGCTTCTTCGACGAGTACAATGAGCAGTTCTTC
TRBJ1-4 . TRBV2 . CASLRERVNEKLFF TGTGCCAGCCTAAGGGAGAGGGTTAATGAAAAACTGTTTTTT
TRBJ2-2 once TRBV11-2 . CASSSRGGAPTGELFF TGTGCCAGCAGCTCCCGTGGGGGGGCCCCAACCGGGGAGCTGTTTTTT
TRBJ1-4 . TRBV2 . CASAIDATNEKLFF TGTGCCAGCGCCATCGATGCAACTAATGAAAAACTGTTTTTT
TRBJ1-5 . TRBV28 . CASSAPSGQVHQPQHF .
TRBJ1-1 . TRBV28 TRBD1 CASSPGTGAIEAFF TGTGCCAGCAGCCCCGGGACAGGCGCGATCGAAGCTTTCTTT
TRBJ2-3 . TRBV7-2 . CASSLGGITDTQYF TGTGCCAGCAGCTTAGGCGGAATCACAGATACGCAGTATTTT
TRBJ1-2 . TRBV19 TRBD1 CASSSDRGNYGYTF TGTGCCAGTAGTTCGGACAGGGGCAACTATGGCTACACCTTC
TRBJ1-1 . TRBV28 . CASTSEGRAEAFF TGTGCCAGCACCTCGGAGGGACGGGCTGAAGCTTTCTTT
TRBJ2-7 . TRBV18 . CASSPVPQYEQYF TGTGCCAGCTCACCGGTGCCCCAGTACGAGCAGTACTTC
TRBJ1-5 . TRBV28 . CASRPGGAQGNQPQHF TGTGCCAGCAGGCCTGGGGGGGCGCAGGGCAATCAGCCCCAGCATTTT
TRBJ2-1 . TRBV6-1 . CASSESYNEQFF TGTGCCAGCAGTGAAAGCTACAATGAGCAGTTCTTC
TRBJ2-5 . TRBV4-1 . CASSQDKTEQETQYF TGCGCCAGCAGCCAAGATAAGACCGAACAAGAGACCCAGTACTTC
TRBJ2-7 . TRBV29-1 TRBD1 CSVSLLVAGGEQYF TGCAGCGTTAGCCTCTTGGTGGCAGGGGGAGAGCAGTACTTC
TRBJ1-4 . TRBV7-8 . CASSPDGNNEKLFF TGTGCCAGCAGCCCGGACGGGAATAATGAAAAACTGTTTTTT
TRBJ1-4 . TRBV7-3 . CASSSGSGEKLFF TGTGCCAGCAGCTCAGGGTCGGGCGAAAAACTGTTTTTT
TRBJ2-3 few TRBV7-3 TRBD2 CASSPSGRVTDTQYF TGTGCCAGCAGTCCTAGCGGGAGGGTAACAGATACGCAGTATTTT
TRBJ1-3 . TRBV6-1 . CASSEILRPSSGNTIYF TGTGCCAGCAGTGAAATCCTCCGGCCCAGCTCTGGAAACACCATATATTTT
TRBJ2-2 . TRBV7-3 TRBD1 CASSQTGATNTGELFF TGTGCCAGCAGCCAAACAGGGGCCACGAACACCGGGGAGCTGTTTTTT
TRBJ2-1 . TRBV4-3 TRBD2 CASSQGASGPSFNEQFF TGCGCCAGCAGCCAAGGGGCTAGCGGGCCGTCTTTCAATGAGCAGTTCTTC
TRBJ1-1 . TRBV7-2 . CASSLSIMNTEAFF TGTGCCAGCAGCTTATCGATCATGAACACTGAAGCTTTCTTT
TRBJ2-2 few TRBV7-8 TRBD1 CASSQDRTGELFF TGTGCCAGCAGCCAGGACAGGACCGGGGAGCTGTTTTTT
TRBJ2-7 . TRBV6-4 TRBD2 CASSDSRLASYEQYF TGTGCCAGCAGTGACTCGCGACTAGCCTCCTACGAGCAGTACTTC
TRBJ2-6 . TRBV28 . CASRGRGREYSGANVLTF TGTGCCAGCCGCGGCCGTGGCAGGGAGTACTCTGGGGCCAACGTCCTGACTTTC
TRBJ2-7 . TRBV29-1 TRBD2 CSVAPGLAYEQYF TGCAGCGTTGCCCCGGGACTAGCGTACGAGCAGTACTTC
TRBJ2-1 once TRBV29-1 TRBD2 CSATTTSGRAGEQFF TGCAGCGCTACCACGACTAGCGGGAGGGCCGGAGAGCAGTTCTTC
TRBJ2-7 . TRBV28 . CASSLMGEQYF TGTGCCAGCAGTTTAATGGGTGAGCAGTACTTC
TRBJ1-1 . TRBV15 . CATSTPDLNTEAFF TGTGCCACCAGCACCCCGGACTTGAACACTGAAGCTTTCTTT
TRBJ2-7 . TRBV6-5 TRBD1 CASSSPGQPRYEQYF TGTGCCAGCAGTTCTCCGGGACAGCCTAGATACGAGCAGTACTTC
TRBJ1-1 . TRBV30 . CAWRERTWDTEAFF TGTGCCTGGAGGGAACGGACCTGGGACACTGAAGCTTTCTTT
TRBJ1-2 . TRBV29-1 TRBD1 CSGVGGQGRGGYTF TGCAGCGGGGTAGGGGGACAGGGGCGAGGAGGCTACACCTTC
TRBJ2-1 . TRBV9 . CASSVGLVSGSEQFF TGTGCCAGCAGCGTAGGACTAGTCAGCGGAAGTGAGCAGTTCTTC
TRBJ2-6 . TRBV7-2 . CASSASGANVLTF TGTGCCAGCAGCGCCTCTGGGGCCAACGTCCTGACTTTC
TRBJ2-1 . TRBV2 . CASSDGRYNEQFF TGTGCCAGCAGTGATGGTCGGTACAATGAGCAGTTCTTC
TRBJ2-7 once TRBV27 TRBD1 CASSSAGTGDYEQYF TGTGCCAGCAGTTCCGCCGGGACAGGGGATTACGAGCAGTACTTC
TRBJ2-5 . TRBV14 . CASSQMTSRWTQYF TGTGCCAGCAGCCAAATGACAAGTCGTTGGACCCAGTACTTC